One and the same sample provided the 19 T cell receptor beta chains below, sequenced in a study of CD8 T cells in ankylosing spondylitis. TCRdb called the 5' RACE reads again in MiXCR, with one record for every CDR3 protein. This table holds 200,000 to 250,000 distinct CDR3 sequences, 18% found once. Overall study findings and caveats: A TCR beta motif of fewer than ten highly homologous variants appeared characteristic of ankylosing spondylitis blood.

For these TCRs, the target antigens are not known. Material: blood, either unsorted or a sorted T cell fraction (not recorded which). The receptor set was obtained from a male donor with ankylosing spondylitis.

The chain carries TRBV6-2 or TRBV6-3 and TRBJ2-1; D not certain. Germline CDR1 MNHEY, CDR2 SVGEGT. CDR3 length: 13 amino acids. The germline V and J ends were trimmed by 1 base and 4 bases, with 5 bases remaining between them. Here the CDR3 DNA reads TGTGCCAGCAGTTACTTGGAATACAATGAGCAGTTCTTC. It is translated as CASSYLEYNEQFF.

In DNA form, the CDR3 reads TGTGCCAGCAGTTACTCGATTTCCCGGCAGGGTTTGGGCTATGGCTACACCTTC. Translating gives CASSYSISRQGLGYGYTF. This chain joins TRBV6-2 or TRBV6-3 and TRBJ1-2; TRBD1 is a possible D gene (5 bases). V was cut by 0 bases and J by 4 bases, with 21 bases left in between. Germline V gene lookup returns CDR1 MNHEY and CDR2 SVGEGT. The CDR3 covers 18 residues.

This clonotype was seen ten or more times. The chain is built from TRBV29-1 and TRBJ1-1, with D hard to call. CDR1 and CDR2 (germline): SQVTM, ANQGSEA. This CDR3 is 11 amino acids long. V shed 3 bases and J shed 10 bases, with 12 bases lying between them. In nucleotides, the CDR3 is TGCAGCGTTGAGAAGGGATTGGGAGCTTTCTTT. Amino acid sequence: CSVEKGLGAFF.

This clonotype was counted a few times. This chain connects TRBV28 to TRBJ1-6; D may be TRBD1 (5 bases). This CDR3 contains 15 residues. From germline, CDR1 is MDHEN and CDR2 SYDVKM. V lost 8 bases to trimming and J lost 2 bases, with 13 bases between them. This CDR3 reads CASGTQGTYNSPLHF. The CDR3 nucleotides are TGTGCCAGCGGGACCCAGGGCACCTATAATTCACCCCTCCACTTT.

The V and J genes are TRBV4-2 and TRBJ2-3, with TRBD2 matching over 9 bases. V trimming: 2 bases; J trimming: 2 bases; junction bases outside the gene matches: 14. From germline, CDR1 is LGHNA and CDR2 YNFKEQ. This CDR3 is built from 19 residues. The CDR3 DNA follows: TGTGCCAGCAGCCAACCCACTTCGCCGACTAGCGGCAACACAGATACGCAGTATTTT. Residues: CASSQPTSPTSGNTDTQYF.

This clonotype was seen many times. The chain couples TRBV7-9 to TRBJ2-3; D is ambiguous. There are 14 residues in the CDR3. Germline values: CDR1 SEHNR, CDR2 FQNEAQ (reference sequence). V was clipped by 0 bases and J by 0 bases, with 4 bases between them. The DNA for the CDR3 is TGTGCCAGCAGCTTAGCAAGTAGCACAGATACGCAGTATTTT. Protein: CASSLASSTDTQYF. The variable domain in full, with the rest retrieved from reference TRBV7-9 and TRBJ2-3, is DTGVSQNPRHKITKRGQNVTFRCDPISEHNRLYWYRQTLGQGPEFLTYFQNEAQLEKSRLLSDRFSAERPKGSFSTLEIQRTEQGDSAMYLCASSLASSTDTQYFGPGTRLTVL.

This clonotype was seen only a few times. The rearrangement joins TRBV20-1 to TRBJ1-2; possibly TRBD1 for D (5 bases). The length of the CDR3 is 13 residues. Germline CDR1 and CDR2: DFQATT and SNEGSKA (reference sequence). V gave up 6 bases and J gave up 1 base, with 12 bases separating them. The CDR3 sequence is CSALDQGNYGYTF. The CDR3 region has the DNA TGCAGTGCCTTAGATCAGGGTAACTATGGCTACACCTTC.

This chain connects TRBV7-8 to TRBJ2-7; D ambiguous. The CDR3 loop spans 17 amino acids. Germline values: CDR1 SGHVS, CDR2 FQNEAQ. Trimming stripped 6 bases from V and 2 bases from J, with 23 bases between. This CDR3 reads CASSPDGTVPFAYEQYF. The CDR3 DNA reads TGTGCCAGCAGTCCGGACGGAACCGTACCGTTCGCCTACGAGCAGTACTTC.

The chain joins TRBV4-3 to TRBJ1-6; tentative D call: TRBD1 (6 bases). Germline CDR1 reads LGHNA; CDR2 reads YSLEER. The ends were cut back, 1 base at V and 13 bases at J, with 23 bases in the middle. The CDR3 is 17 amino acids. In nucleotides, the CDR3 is TGCGCCAGCAGCCAAGGTCCTCCGGGACACGGCGGGAAGCCCCTCCACTTT. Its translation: CASSQGPPGHGGKPLHF.

The CDR3, as DNA: TGCGCCAGCAGTCAAGGGGTGGGGGGGGATCAGCCCCAGCATTTT. Residues: CASSQGVGGDQPQHF. This rearrangement joins TRBV23-1 to TRBJ1-5; TRBD1 is a possible D gene (5 bases). TRBV23-1 is assigned to the ORF class and has an uncertain function. The V end was cut by 2 bases, the J end by 5 bases, with 13 bases between. The length of the CDR3 is 15 residues.

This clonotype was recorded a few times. CDR3 loop: CASRPVGGAGAFF. The CDR3 DNA reads as TGCGCCAGCAGACCCGTGGGGGGGGCGGGAGCTTTCTTT. The chain has TRBV5-1 and TRBJ1-1; D is possibly TRBD1 (6 bases). V lost 5 bases and J 10 bases, leaving 18 bases between the germline ends. From germline, CDR1 is SGHRS and CDR2 YFSETQ. This CDR3 comprises 13 residues.

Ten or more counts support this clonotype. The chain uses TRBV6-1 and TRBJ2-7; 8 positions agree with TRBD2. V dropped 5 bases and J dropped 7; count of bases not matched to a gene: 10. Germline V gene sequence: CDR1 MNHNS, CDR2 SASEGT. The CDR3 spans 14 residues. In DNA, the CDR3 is TGTGCCAGCAGTAATAGCGGGGACCCCGAGGAGCAGTACTTC. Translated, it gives CASSNSGDPEEQYF.

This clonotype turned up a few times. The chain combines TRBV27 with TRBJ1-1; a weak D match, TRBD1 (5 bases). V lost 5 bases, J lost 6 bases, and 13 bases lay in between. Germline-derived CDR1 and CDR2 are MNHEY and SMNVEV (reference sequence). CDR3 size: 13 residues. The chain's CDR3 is CASSVQVWAEAFF. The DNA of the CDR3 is TGTGCCAGCAGTGTACAGGTGTGGGCTGAAGCTTTCTTT.

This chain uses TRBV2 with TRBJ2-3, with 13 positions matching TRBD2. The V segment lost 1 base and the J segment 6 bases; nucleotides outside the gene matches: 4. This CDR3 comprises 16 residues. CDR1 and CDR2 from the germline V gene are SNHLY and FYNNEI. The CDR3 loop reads CASSEVGLAGADTQYF. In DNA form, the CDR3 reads TGTGCCAGCAGTGAAGTCGGACTAGCGGGGGCGGATACGCAGTATTTT.

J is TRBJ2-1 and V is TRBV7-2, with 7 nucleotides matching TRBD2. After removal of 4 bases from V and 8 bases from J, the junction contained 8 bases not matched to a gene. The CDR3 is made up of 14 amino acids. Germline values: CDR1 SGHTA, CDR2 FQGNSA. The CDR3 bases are TGTGCCAGCAGCTACCTGGGGGGGGTTCATGAGCAGTTCTTC. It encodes CASSYLGGVHEQFF.

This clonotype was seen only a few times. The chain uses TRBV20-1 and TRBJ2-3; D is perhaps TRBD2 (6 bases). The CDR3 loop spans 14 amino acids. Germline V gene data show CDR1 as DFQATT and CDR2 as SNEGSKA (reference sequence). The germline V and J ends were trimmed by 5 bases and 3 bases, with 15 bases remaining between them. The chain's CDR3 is CSAQTGTSTDTQYF. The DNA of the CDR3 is TGCAGTGCTCAAACCGGGACTTCGACAGATACGCAGTATTTT.

CDR3 loop: CSASPGQGAYEQYF. The CDR3 DNA sequence: TGCAGTGCTAGTCCGGGACAGGGGGCCTACGAGCAGTACTTC. This sequence joins TRBV20-1 and TRBJ2-7, with 11 bases identical to TRBD1. The CDR3 totals 14 residues. Germline-derived CDR1 and CDR2 are DFQATT and SNEGSKA (reference sequence). V gave up 3 bases and J gave up 2 bases; unmatched junction bases: 3.

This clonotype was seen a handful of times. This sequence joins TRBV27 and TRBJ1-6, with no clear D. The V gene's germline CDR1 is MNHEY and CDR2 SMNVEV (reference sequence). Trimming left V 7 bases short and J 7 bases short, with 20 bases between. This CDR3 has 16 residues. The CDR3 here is CASKNLGRSGNSPLHF. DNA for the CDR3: TGTGCCAGCAAGAACCTCGGGAGATCCGGGAATTCACCCCTCCACTTT.

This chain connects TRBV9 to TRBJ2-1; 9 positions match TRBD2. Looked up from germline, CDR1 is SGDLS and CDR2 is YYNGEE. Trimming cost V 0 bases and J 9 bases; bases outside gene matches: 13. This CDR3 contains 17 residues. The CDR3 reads CASSVARSSGRRGEQFF. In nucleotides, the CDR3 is TGTGCCAGCAGCGTAGCTCGGAGTAGCGGGAGACGGGGTGAGCAGTTCTTC.